This T cell receptor (beta chain) was sequenced in a study of T cell repertoires in cytomegalovirus infection. For the study at large: In public TCR beta signatures, there were indications of both CMV infection and matching HLA type.

Regarding the study as a whole: HLA-C-restricted CMV-specific TCR beta clonotypes were dominant in the ex vivo response. Accumulated public TCR beta family frequency recognized individuals carrying CMV together with the relevant HLA.

MiXCR was run by TCRdb on the reads, yielding one entry per CDR3 protein. The sample includes tens of thousands of distinct CDR3 sequences, about 4% of them seen just once. The table lists this clonotype with many counts. Its antigen is as yet unknown. V was shortened by 3 bases and J by 0 bases, with 7 bases between the two germline ends. CDR3 size: 14 residues. The germline V gene encodes CDR1 KGHSH and CDR2 LQKENI. The TCR was taken from a human donor in good health (CMV status not recorded). Some clones in this sample may be carry-over from other donors' samples. The sample comprised PBMCs. The J gene is TRBJ2-3, the V gene TRBV18; D is unclear. CDR3 sequence (DNA): TGTGCCAGCTCACCCTCCTCTAGCACAGATACGCAGTATTTT. Translation: CASSPSSSTDTQYF.